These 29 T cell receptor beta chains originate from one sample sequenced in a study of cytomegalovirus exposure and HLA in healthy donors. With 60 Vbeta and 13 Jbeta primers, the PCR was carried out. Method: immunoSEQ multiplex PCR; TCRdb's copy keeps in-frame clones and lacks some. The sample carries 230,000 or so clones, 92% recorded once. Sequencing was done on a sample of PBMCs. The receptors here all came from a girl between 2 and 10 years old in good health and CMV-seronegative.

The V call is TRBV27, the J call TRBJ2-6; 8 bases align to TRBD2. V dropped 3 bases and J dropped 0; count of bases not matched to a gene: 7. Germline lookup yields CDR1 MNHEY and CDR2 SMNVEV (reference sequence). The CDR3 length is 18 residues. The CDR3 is CASSFIAGISSGANVLTF. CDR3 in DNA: TGTGCCAGCAGTTTTATAGCGGGGATTAGCTCTGGGGCCAACGTCCTGACTTTC.

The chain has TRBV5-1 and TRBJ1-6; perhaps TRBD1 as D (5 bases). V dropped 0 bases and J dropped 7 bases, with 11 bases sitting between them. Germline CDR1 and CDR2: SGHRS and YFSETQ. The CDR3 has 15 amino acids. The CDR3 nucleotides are TGCGCCAGCAGCTTGGAGGCAGGGAGGAATTCACCCCTCCACTTT. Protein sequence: CASSLEAGRNSPLHF.

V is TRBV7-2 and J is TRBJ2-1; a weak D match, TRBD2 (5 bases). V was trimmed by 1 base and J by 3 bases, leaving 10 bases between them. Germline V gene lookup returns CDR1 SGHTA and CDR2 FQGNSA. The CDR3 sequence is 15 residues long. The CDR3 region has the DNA TGTGCCAGCAGCTTAGACGTCCGGGGCTACAATGAGCAGTTCTTC. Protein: CASSLDVRGYNEQFF.

This CDR3 is CASSLELAGVTNTQYF. Written as DNA, the CDR3 is TGTGCCAGCAGCTTAGAACTAGCGGGAGTAACGAATACGCAGTATTTT. This chain joins TRBV7-2 and TRBJ2-3, with 11 bases aligning to TRBD2. The CDR3 totals 16 residues. The junction had 7 bases not matched to a gene; V was cut back by 1 base and J by 7 bases. Germline assignment: CDR1 SGHTA and CDR2 FQGNSA.

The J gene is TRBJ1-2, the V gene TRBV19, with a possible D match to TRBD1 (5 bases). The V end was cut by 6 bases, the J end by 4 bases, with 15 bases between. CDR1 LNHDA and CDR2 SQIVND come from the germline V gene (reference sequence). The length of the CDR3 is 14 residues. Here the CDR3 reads CASSAGQAVYGYTF. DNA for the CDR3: TGTGCCAGTAGCGCGGGGCAGGCTGTCTATGGCTACACCTTC.

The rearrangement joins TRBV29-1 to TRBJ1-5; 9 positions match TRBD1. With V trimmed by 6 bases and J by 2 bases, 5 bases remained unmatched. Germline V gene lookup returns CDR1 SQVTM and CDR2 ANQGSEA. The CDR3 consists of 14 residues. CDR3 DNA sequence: TGCAGCGTCGGGACAGGGCATGGCAATCAGCCCCAGCATTTT. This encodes CSVGTGHGNQPQHF.

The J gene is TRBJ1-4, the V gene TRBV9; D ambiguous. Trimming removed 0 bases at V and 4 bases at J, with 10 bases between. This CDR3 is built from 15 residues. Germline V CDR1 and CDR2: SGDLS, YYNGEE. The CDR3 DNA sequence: TGTGCCAGCAGCGTAGAGGTGGGAGTTAATGAAAAACTGTTTTTT. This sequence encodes CASSVEVGVNEKLFF.

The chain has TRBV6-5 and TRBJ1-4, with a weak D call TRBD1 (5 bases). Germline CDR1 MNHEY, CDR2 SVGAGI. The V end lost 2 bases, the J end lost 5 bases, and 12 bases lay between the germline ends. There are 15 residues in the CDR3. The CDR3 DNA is TGTGCCAGCAGTTACCTCAGGGCGGAGAATGAAAAACTGTTTTTT. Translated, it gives CASSYLRAENEKLFF.

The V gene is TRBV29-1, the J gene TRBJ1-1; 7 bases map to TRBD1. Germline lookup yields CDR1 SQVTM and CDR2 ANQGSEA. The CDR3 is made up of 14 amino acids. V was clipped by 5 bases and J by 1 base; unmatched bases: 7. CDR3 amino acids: CSVRGQHSNTEAFF. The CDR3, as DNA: TGCAGCGTTCGGGGACAGCACTCGAACACTGAAGCTTTCTTT.

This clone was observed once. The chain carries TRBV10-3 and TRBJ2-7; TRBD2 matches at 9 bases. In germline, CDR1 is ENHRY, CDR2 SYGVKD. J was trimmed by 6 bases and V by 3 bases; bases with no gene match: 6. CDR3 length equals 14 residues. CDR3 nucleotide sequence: TGTGCCATCAGTGATATAGCGGGAGTTGGCGAGCAGTACTTC. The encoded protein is CAISDIAGVGEQYF.

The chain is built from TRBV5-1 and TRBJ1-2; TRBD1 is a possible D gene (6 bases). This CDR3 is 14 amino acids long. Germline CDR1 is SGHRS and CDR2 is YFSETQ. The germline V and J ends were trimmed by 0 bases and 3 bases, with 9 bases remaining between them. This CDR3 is CASSLGGRDYGYTF. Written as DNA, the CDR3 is TGCGCCAGCAGCTTGGGGGGGCGCGACTATGGCTACACCTTC.

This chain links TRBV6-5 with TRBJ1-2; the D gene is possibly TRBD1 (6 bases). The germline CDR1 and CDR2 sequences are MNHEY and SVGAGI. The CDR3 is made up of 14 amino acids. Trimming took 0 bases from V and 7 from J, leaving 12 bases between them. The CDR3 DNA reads TGTGCCAGCAGTTACTCTCCCGGACAGATTGGCTACACCTTC. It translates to CASSYSPGQIGYTF.

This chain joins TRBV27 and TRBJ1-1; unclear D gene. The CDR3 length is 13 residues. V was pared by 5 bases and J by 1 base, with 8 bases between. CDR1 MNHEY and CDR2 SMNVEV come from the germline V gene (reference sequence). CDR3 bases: TGTGCCAGCAGTCGGGTGGGGAACACTGAAGCTTTCTTT. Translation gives CASSRVGNTEAFF.

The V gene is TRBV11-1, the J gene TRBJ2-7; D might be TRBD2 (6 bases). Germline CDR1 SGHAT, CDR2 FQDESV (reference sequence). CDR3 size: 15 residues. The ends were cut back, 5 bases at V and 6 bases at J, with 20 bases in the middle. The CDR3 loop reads CASSPHPAGTPEQYF. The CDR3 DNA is TGTGCCAGCAGCCCCCACCCTGCGGGGACCCCCGAGCAGTACTTC.

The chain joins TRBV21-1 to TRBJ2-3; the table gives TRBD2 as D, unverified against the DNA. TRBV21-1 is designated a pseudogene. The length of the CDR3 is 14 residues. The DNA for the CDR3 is TGTGCCAGCAGCAAAGAGGGAGGCACAGATACGCAGTATTTT. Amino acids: CASSKEGGTDTQYF.

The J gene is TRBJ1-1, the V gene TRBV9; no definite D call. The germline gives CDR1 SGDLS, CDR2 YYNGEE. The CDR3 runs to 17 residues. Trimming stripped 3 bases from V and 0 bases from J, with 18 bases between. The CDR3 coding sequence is TGTGCCAGCAGCGGCCCAACTACGAGACGGATGAACACTGAAGCTTTCTTT. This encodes CASSGPTTRRMNTEAFF.

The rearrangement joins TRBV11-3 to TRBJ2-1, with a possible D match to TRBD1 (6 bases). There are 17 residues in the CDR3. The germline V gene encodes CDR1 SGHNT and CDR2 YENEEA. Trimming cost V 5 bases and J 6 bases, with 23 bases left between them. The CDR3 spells CASSLKKRTVVFNEQFF. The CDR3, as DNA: TGTGCCAGCAGCCTAAAAAAGAGGACAGTGGTCTTCAATGAGCAGTTCTTC. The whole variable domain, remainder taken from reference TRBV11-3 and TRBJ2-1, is EAGVVQSPRYKIIEKKQPVAFWCNPISGHNTLYWYLQNLGQGPELLIRYENEEAVDDSQLPKDRFSAERLKGVDSTLKIQPAELGDSAVYLCASSLKKRTVVFNEQFFGPGTRLTVL.

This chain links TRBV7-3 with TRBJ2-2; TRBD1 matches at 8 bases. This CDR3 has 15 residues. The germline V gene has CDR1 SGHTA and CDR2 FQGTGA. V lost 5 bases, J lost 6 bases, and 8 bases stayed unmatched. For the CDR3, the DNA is TGTGCCAGCAGCGTGACGACAGGGGTCCCCGGGGAGCTGTTTTTT. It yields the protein CASSVTTGVPGELFF.

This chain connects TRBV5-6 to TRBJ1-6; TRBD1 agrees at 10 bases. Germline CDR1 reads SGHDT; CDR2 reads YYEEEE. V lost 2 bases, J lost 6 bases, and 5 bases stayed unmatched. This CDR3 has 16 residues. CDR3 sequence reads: CASSLRDRGVNSPLHF. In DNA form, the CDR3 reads TGTGCCAGCAGCTTAAGGGACAGGGGAGTTAATTCACCCCTCCACTTT. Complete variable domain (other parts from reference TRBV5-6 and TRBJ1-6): DAGVTQSPTHLIKTRGQQVTLRCSPKSGHDTVSWYQQALGQGPQFIFQYYEEEERQRGNFPDRFSGHQFPNYSSELNVNALLLGDSALYLCASSLRDRGVNSPLHFGNGTRLTVT.

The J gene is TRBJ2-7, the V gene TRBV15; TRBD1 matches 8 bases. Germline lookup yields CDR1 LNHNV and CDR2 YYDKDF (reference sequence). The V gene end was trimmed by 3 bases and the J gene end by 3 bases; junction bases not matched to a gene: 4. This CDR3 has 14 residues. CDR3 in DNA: TGTGCCACCAGCAGTACAGACAGGGGCTACGAGCAGTACTTC. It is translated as CATSSTDRGYEQYF.

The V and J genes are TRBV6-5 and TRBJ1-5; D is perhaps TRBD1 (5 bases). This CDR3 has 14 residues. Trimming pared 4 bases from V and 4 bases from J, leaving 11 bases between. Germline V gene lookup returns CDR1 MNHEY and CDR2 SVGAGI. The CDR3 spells CASSSRQYNQPQHF. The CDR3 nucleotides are TGTGCCAGCAGTTCCAGACAGTATAATCAGCCCCAGCATTTT.

CDR3 DNA sequence: TGTGCCAGCGGTGGGGCGGGAGATAGCGGGGGGCCCAGCTCCTACAATGAGCAGTTCTTC. Its protein is CASGGAGDSGGPSSYNEQFF. The chain is built from TRBV6-1 and TRBJ2-1, with 10 bases matching TRBD2. The V gene's germline CDR1 is MNHNS and CDR2 SASEGT. Germline trimming cut 8 bases from V and 0 bases from J; bases unmatched to any gene: 19. The CDR3 sequence is 20 residues long.

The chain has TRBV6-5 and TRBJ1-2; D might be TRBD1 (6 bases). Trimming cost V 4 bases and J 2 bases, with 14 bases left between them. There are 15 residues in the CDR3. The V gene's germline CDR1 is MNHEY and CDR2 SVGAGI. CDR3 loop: CASSSKGGANYGYTF. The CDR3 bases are TGTGCCAGCAGTTCCAAGGGGGGGGCAAACTATGGCTACACCTTC.

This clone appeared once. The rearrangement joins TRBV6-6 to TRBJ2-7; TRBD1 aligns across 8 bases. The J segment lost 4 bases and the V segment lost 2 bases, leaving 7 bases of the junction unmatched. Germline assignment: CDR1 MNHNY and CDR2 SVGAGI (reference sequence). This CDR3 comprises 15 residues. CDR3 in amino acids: CASSYPGQGRYEQYF. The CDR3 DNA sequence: TGTGCCAGCAGTTACCCCGGACAGGGACGGTACGAGCAGTACTTC.

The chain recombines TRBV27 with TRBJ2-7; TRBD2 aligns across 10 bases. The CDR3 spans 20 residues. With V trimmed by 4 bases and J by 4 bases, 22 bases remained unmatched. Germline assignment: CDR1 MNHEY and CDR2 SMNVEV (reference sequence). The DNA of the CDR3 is TGTGCCAGCAGTTCTCCCCTTGCCTCTAAGCGGGGGGGCGTAGGTTACGAGCAGTACTTC. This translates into CASSSPLASKRGGVGYEQYF.

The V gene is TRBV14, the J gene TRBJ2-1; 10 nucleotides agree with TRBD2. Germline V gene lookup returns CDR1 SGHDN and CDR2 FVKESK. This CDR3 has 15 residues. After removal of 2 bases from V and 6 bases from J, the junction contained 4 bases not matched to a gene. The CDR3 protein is CASSQLAGVSNEQFF. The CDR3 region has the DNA TGTGCCAGCAGCCAACTAGCGGGAGTATCCAATGAGCAGTTCTTC.

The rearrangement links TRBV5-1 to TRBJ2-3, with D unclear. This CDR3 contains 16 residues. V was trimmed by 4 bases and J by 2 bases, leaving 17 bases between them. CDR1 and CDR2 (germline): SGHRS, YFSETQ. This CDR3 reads CASSTWAVEITDTQYF. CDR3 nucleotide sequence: TGCGCCAGCAGCACCTGGGCCGTAGAGATCACAGATACGCAGTATTTT.

CDR3 region: CASSLWDKYNEQFF. The CDR3 DNA is TGTGCCAGCAGCTTGTGGGACAAGTACAATGAGCAGTTCTTC. This chain links TRBV5-4 with TRBJ2-1; weak D call: TRBD1 (6 bases). In germline, CDR1 is SGHNT, CDR2 YYREEE (reference sequence). Trimming pared 1 base from V and 4 bases from J, leaving 9 bases between. There are 14 residues in the CDR3.

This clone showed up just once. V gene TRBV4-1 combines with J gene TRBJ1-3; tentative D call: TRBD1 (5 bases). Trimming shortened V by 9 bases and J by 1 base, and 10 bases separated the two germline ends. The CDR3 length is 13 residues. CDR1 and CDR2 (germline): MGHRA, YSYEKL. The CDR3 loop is CASSGLSGNTIYF. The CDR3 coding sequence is TGCGCCAGTTCAGGGTTATCTGGAAACACCATATATTTT.